This TCR beta chain was profiled in a study of T cells after yellow fever vaccination. Study-level points and caveats: Weaker in magnitude, the secondary response showed a faster peak on day 5 versus 15. The appearance of a small share of clonotypes in both CD4 and CD8 compartments was observed.

By 5'RACE template switching, TCR cDNA was produced, with a universal primer site and UMIs added in the process. MiXCR, run by TCRdb on the 5' RACE reads, gives a single entry per CDR3 protein. Here the sample spans 70,000 or so distinct CDR3 sequences, around 7.8% being singletons. CDR1 and CDR2 (germline): LGHDT, YNNKEL (reference sequence). Trimming took 4 bases from V and 2 from J, leaving 9 bases between them. The length of the CDR3 is 13 residues. There are many counts of this clonotype. Its antigen remains unidentified. The receptor was isolated from a man aged 18 to 29 who received the YFV17D yellow fever vaccine. The chain uses TRBV3-1 and TRBJ2-7; possible D gene TRBD2, 6 bases. The sample here was CD8+ T cells sorted from PBMCs, taken 10 to 11 days after the first yellow fever vaccination. CDR3 region: CASSPGGAYEQYF. The CDR3 DNA reads TGTGCCAGCAGCCCCGGGGGAGCCTACGAGCAGTACTTC.